The 5 T cell receptor beta chains reported below all come from one sample, sequenced in a study of a mutant IDH1 vaccine in newly diagnosed glioma. The time point: week 11, during vaccination. Vaccine doses each comprised 300 ug of mutant IDH1 20-mer peptide, with topical imiquimod. Data came from immunoSEQ multiplex PCR; TCRdb stores just in-frame clones and leaves some out. The table shows roughly 120,000 clones, with roughly 75% occurring only once. These TCRs are of unknown antigen specificity. The material was PBMCs, obtained from a glioma patient whose treatment included an IDH1 peptide vaccine. These receptors all come from a man between 35 and 55 years old with glioma.

The chain couples TRBV9 to TRBJ2-3; 10 bases line up with TRBD2. Germline V gene data show CDR1 as SGDLS and CDR2 as YYNGEE. The CDR3 loop spans 16 amino acids. Germline trimming cut 5 bases from V and 2 bases from J; bases unmatched to any gene: 8. The CDR3 coding sequence is TGTGCCAGCAGTGACTTTAGCGGGGGGCTCACAGATACGCAGTATTTT. Translation: CASSDFSGGLTDTQYF.

This clone is medium-sized (0.01 to 0.1%) by share. The CDR3: CASSSYQGSGANVLTF. In DNA form, the CDR3 reads TGTGCCAGCAGTTCCTATCAGGGTTCCGGGGCCAACGTCCTGACTTTC. This sequence joins TRBV27 and TRBJ2-6; possibly TRBD1 for D (5 bases). Germline-derived CDR1 and CDR2 are MNHEY and SMNVEV (reference sequence). This CDR3 contains 16 residues. Between the trimmed V and J ends, which lost 4 bases and 4 bases, there was a span of 14 bases.

The rearrangement links TRBV9 to TRBJ2-7; 7 bases align to TRBD1. Germline CDR1 SGDLS, CDR2 YYNGEE. V was pared by 2 bases and J by 2 bases, with 7 bases of the junction left unmatched. The CDR3 is made up of 15 amino acids. The CDR3 loop reads CASSVAGTAAYEQYF. The CDR3 region has the DNA TGTGCCAGCAGCGTCGCCGGGACAGCTGCCTACGAGCAGTACTTC.

This chain links TRBV5-1 with TRBJ2-7, with 15 positions matching TRBD2. The germline V gene encodes CDR1 SGHRS and CDR2 YFSETQ. V was clipped by 1 base and J by 4 bases; unmatched bases: 6. The CDR3 length is 17 residues. In DNA form, the CDR3 reads TGCGCCAGCAGCTTGCGTTCGGGACTAGCGGGGGGTTACGAGCAGTACTTC. This codes for CASSLRSGLAGGYEQYF.

V gene TRBV2 combines with J gene TRBJ2-1, with 9 bases aligning to TRBD2. The CDR3 is made up of 14 amino acids. Germline V lookup: CDR1 SNHLY, CDR2 FYNNEI. V shed 6 bases and J 8 bases; nucleotides not matched to a gene: 8. The CDR3 coding sequence is TGTGCCAGCAGACCGGGACTAGCAGTGTATGAGCAGTTCTTC. It specifies CASRPGLAVYEQFF.